This T cell receptor (beta chain) came from a study of T cell repertoires in cytomegalovirus infection. About this clonotype: Its specificity is not known.

TCRdb redid the calling of the reads with MiXCR, one entry per CDR3 protein. The data show around 310,000 distinct CDR3 sequences, roughly 28% seen once. Source: cultured PBMCs, taken from culture after CMV antigen stimulation. The clonotype was recovered from a human donor in good health (CMV status not recorded). Some clones in this sample may be carry-over from other donors' samples.

CDR3 DNA: TGCAGTGCTCCTTTGCGGGGGAGCCAAGAGACCCAGTACTTC. As protein: CSAPLRGSQETQYF. The rearrangement joins TRBV20-1 to TRBJ2-5, with 7 bases matching TRBD2. Losses at the gene ends were 5 bases for V and 1 base for J; bases not matched to a gene: 7. Germline CDR1 DFQATT, CDR2 SNEGSKA (reference sequence). The CDR3 runs 14 residues.